The source of this TCR beta chain is a study of T cell responses to AZD1222 COVID-19 vaccine. Sequencing used immunoSEQ multiplex PCR; TCRdb keeps in-frame clones, though not all of them. The sample lists roughly 150,000 clones; about nine tenths were seen once. The CDR3 covers 13 residues. CDR1 and CDR2 from the germline V gene are SGHTA and FQGTGA. The germline V and J ends were trimmed by 5 bases and 4 bases, with 11 bases remaining between them. The material sequenced was peripheral blood, taken on day 0 of AZD1222 vaccination. The rearrangement uses TRBV7-3 and TRBJ1-2, with D perhaps TRBD1 (5 bases). The TCR was taken from an adult in good health. The CDR3 region is CASSPDTSYGYTF. The CDR3 bases are TGTGCCAGCAGCCCGGACACAAGCTATGGCTACACCTTC.